By its share, the clone carrying this TCR beta chain is medium-sized. The data were taken from a study of metastatic and nonmetastatic thyroid tumors. TCRdb re-analyzed the PCR reads using MiXCR. The sample records over 6,500 clones, more than 3% being singletons. The V segment lost 8 bases and the J segment 7 bases; nucleotides outside the gene matches: 6. Germline V gene data show CDR1 as MDHEN and CDR2 as SYDVKM. This CDR3 region has 13 residues. Patients underwent thyroid surgery, and none had received any treatment before it. The chain is built from TRBV28 and TRBJ1-5, with TRBD1 matching 9 bases. Sequences were obtained from tumor tissue. This TCR derives from a female donor with papillary thyroid cancer or a benign thyroid nodule (not recorded which). Some clones in this sample may be carry-over from other donors' samples. The CDR3 spells CASQGQGRQPQHF. The DNA of the CDR3 is TGTGCCAGCCAGGGACAGGGAAGACAGCCCCAGCATTTT.